The T cell receptor beta chain under discussion was sequenced for a study of graft-versus-host responses after intestinal transplantation. As for the study in general: Every recipient had anti-thymocyte globulin induction and 2 to 4 years of tacrolimus plus steroids. The study, taken as a whole, reports: Subjects displaying graft-donor T cell macrochimerism possessed elevated graft-versus-host to host-versus-graft clonal ratios inside allografts.

The method was immunoSEQ multiplex PCR; TCRdb's version includes in-frame clones alone and lacks a portion of them. Altogether about 10,000 clones are present, 36% being singletons, with the ten largest covering about 13%. Responders (about 200,000, CFSE-labeled) were co-plated with about 200,000 irradiated, violet-dye-labeled stimulators. Germline loops: CDR1 WSHSY, CDR2 SAAADI. This CDR3 is built from 13 residues. The V end lost 3 bases, the J end lost 0 bases, and 6 bases lay between the germline ends. Source: alloreactive CD8+ T cells from a mixed lymphocyte reaction culture, taken before intestinal transplant. Subset denoted: CFSE-low proliferating T cells sorted from roughly six-day pre-transplant mixed lymphocyte reaction (GvH or HvG direction). The chain joins TRBV10-2 to TRBJ2-7; D possibly corresponds to TRBD2 (6 bases). This receptor was identified in a human patient who received an intestinal transplant. The CDR3 DNA follows: TGCGCCAGCAGTGACGGGGGCTCCTACGAGCAGTACTTC. Translated: CASSDGGSYEQYF.